This T cell receptor beta chain emerged from a study of shared clonotypes between healthy human individuals. CD4+ cells yielded CD45RA+ naive and CD45RA-negative memory subsets. General study findings and limits: Rarefaction showed that sequencing of sorted subsets was incomplete (despite large depth).

CDR3 length: 14 amino acids. Per the germline V gene, CDR1 is SQVTM and CDR2 is ANQGSEA. Losses at the gene ends were 6 bases for V and 2 bases for J; bases not matched to a gene: 8. About this clone itself: Its target is not known.

The protocol was immunoSEQ multiplex PCR, while the TCRdb copy is restricted to in-frame clones and leaves out a portion. The repertoire has approximately 2,300,000 clones, 85% to 95% of them found once; the top ten carry roughly 0.34%. This clonotype was sampled from a man in his late teens or twenties in good health. Some clones in this sample may be carry-over from other donors' samples. Material for sequencing was naive CD4+ T cells from PBMCs. The sample's subset: CD45RA+ positively selected. This chain connects TRBV29-1 to TRBJ2-7, with TRBD2 matching 9 bases. The CDR3 nucleotides are TGCAGCGTCGGCCCCATAGCGGGGGCCTACGAGCAGTACTTC. This sequence encodes CSVGPIAGAYEQYF.